This entry lists 27 T cell receptor beta chains sequenced from one sample in a study of T cells in Graves' hyperthyroidism and ophthalmopathy. RNA transcripts were the template for amplifying TCR beta CDR3 regions. With the HTBI primer set, the TCR CDR3 went through a first round of RT-PCR. In TCRdb, the multiplex PCR reads were re-called with MiXCR into one record per CDR3 protein. The sample lists fewer than 500,000 distinct CDR3 sequences, roughly 14% occurring once. Sequenced input: blood. The receptors originated from a man between 18 and 29 years old with Graves' ophthalmopathy.

There are many counts of this clonotype. The V call is TRBV18, the J call TRBJ2-3, with 7 bases matching TRBD1. V trimming: 2 bases; J trimming: 1 base; junction bases outside the gene matches: 3. This CDR3 comprises 15 residues. Per germline, CDR1 KGHSH and CDR2 LQKENI. CDR3 DNA sequence: TGTGCCAGCTCACCAACCGACAGGGGCACAGATACGCAGTATTTT. It specifies CASSPTDRGTDTQYF.

Ten or more counts support this clonotype. The gene calls are TRBV6-1 and TRBJ2-7, with 13 bases lining up with TRBD2. V gave up 8 bases and J gave up 6 bases; unmatched junction bases: 1. CDR1 and CDR2 from the germline V gene are MNHNS and SASEGT. This CDR3 is 12 amino acids long. Here the CDR3 reads CASGLAGAEQYF. The CDR3 DNA follows: TGTGCCAGCGGACTAGCGGGAGCCGAGCAGTACTTC.

This clonotype has a count of ten or more. The rearrangement uses TRBV5-1 and TRBJ1-1; the D is unclear. Germline values: CDR1 SGHRS, CDR2 YFSETQ. V lost 5 bases, J lost 6 bases, and 20 bases lay in between. This CDR3 is 15 amino acids long. CDR3 protein: CASRPMRPHKAEAFF. CDR3 coding DNA: TGCGCCAGCAGACCTATGAGACCGCATAAGGCTGAAGCTTTCTTT.

This chain joins TRBV28 and TRBJ2-1; 7 nucleotides agree with TRBD2. The CDR3 runs 15 residues. V lost 4 bases, J lost 3 bases, and 6 bases stayed unmatched. Germline V lookup: CDR1 MDHEN, CDR2 SYDVKM. In nucleotides, the CDR3 is TGTGCCAGCAGTTGGGGGGGGGGGGGCTACAATGAGCAGTTCTTC. It encodes CASSWGGGGYNEQFF.

At least ten counts were recorded for this clonotype. The V and J genes are TRBV12-3 or TRBV12-4 and TRBJ2-4, with D tentatively TRBD1 (7 bases). The CDR3 sequence is 21 residues long. V lost 6 bases and J 0 bases, leaving 30 bases between the germline ends. CDR3 nucleotide sequence: TGTGCCAGCAGCCCAGGGGGAGACGGGGGCCTGATGAGCAAAGCCAAAAACATTCAGTACTTC. Residues: CASSPGGDGGLMSKAKNIQYF.

This clonotype was counted at least ten times. The chain links TRBV6-1 to TRBJ2-3; no reliable D call. V lost 7 bases, J lost 4 bases, and 15 bases lay in between. The CDR3 consists of 14 residues. Germline V lookup: CDR1 MNHNS, CDR2 SASEGT. The DNA of the CDR3 is TGTGCCAGCACCCGAAGGCCGGCGCCAGATACGCAGTATTTT. Protein product: CASTRRPAPDTQYF.

The table lists this clonotype with many counts. This rearrangement joins TRBV27 to TRBJ2-1; D possibly corresponds to TRBD1 (6 bases). The V end was cut by 3 bases, the J end by 4 bases, with 13 bases between. CDR1 is MNHEY and CDR2 is SMNVEV in the germline V gene (reference sequence). The CDR3 totals 15 residues. The CDR3 is CASSFGQGNYNEQFF. CDR3 coding DNA: TGTGCCAGCAGTTTTGGCCAGGGGAATTACAATGAGCAGTTCTTC.

This clonotype appeared many times. This sequence joins TRBV2 and TRBJ2-1; 7 positions agree with TRBD2. Germline CDR1 reads SNHLY; CDR2 reads FYNNEI. The V and J ends lost 6 bases and 6 bases, in that order; junction bases with no gene match: 11. The CDR3 sequence is 15 residues long. The CDR3 loop is CASSERDMWRNEQFF. In DNA, the CDR3 is TGTGCCAGCAGCGAGCGGGATATGTGGCGCAATGAGCAGTTCTTC.

Only a few counts were recorded for this clonotype. The gene calls are TRBV24-1 and TRBJ1-2; 7 bases agree with TRBD1. Trimming cost V 7 bases and J 2 bases; bases outside gene matches: 3. The length of the CDR3 is 13 residues. Germline CDR1 and CDR2: KGHDR and SFDVKD. The CDR3 loop is CATSLDRNYGYTF. For the CDR3, the DNA is TGTGCCACCAGCCTGGACAGGAACTATGGCTACACCTTC.

This clonotype was detected many times. This chain links TRBV6-1 with TRBJ1-1, with D possibly matching TRBD1 (6 bases). The germline V and J ends were trimmed by 3 bases and 4 bases, with 12 bases remaining between them. This CDR3 is built from 14 residues. CDR1 and CDR2 (germline): MNHNS, SASEGT. The CDR3 bases are TGTGCCAGCAGTGAGGGGGCGCCGGTCACTGAAGCTTTCTTT. The encoded protein is CASSEGAPVTEAFF.

In this sample, this clonotype turned up many times. This chain links TRBV20-1 with TRBJ2-7; 10 nucleotides align to TRBD1. Germline V gives CDR1 DFQATT, CDR2 SNEGSKA (reference sequence). V was clipped by 5 bases and J by 2 bases; unmatched bases: 3. This CDR3 region has 13 residues. The CDR3 spells CSAEDRGTYEQYF. The CDR3 region has the DNA TGCAGTGCTGAGGACAGGGGGACCTACGAGCAGTACTTC.

The V call is TRBV5-1, the J call TRBJ2-5, with TRBD1 matching 7 bases. Germline loops: CDR1 SGHRS, CDR2 YFSETQ. V was pared by 7 bases and J by 2 bases, with 11 bases of the junction left unmatched. The CDR3 loop spans 15 amino acids. The CDR3 loop reads CASREGRGIQETQYF. In DNA form, the CDR3 reads TGCGCCAGCCGAGAAGGCAGGGGGATTCAAGAGACCCAGTACTTC. Combining the CDR3 with reference TRBV5-1 and TRBJ2-5 gives the whole variable domain KAGVTQTPRYLIKTRGQQVTLSCSPISGHRSVSWYQQTPGQGLQFLFEYFSETQRNKGNFPGRFSGRQFSNSRSEMNVSTLELGDSALYLCASREGRGIQETQYFGPGTRLLVL.

This clonotype was observed at least ten times. The rearrangement uses TRBV2 and TRBJ2-1, with a tentative D call TRBD2 (6 bases). The V end was cut by 6 bases, the J end by 0 bases, with 9 bases between. The CDR3 is 14 residues long. CDR1 is SNHLY, CDR2 FYNNEI, per germline. CDR3 loop: CASRAGRSYNEQFF. CDR3 nucleotides: TGTGCCAGCAGAGCGGGTCGCTCCTACAATGAGCAGTTCTTC.

This clonotype was seen a handful of times. The rearrangement links TRBV11-2 to TRBJ2-2; 7 bases map to TRBD2. CDR1 and CDR2 from the germline V gene are SGHAT and FQNNGV. This CDR3 region has 15 residues. The ends lost 1 base at V and 4 bases at J; junction bases unmatched: 3. Written as DNA, the CDR3 is TGTGCCAGCAGCTTAGTAAGGACTAGCACCGGGGAGCTGTTTTTT. It translates to CASSLVRTSTGELFF.

In regard to this clonotype: With a much larger clone just one base away, this may be a read error. The chain combines TRBV6-1 with TRBJ1-5, with D unclear. The CDR3 runs to 13 residues. Germline V lookup: CDR1 MNHNS, CDR2 SASEGT. Deletions cut 3 bases from V and 1 base from J, with 4 bases between. The CDR3 is CASSDTSNQPQHF. CDR3 DNA sequence: TGTGCCAGCAGTGACACGAGCAATCAGCCCCAGCATTTT.

This clonotype was seen repeatedly, ten times or more. The chain joins TRBV2 to TRBJ2-3; D is possibly TRBD2 (6 bases). Germline V gene lookup returns CDR1 SNHLY and CDR2 FYNNEI. This CDR3 contains 13 residues. V dropped 8 bases and J dropped 4 bases, with 13 bases sitting between them. For the CDR3, the DNA is TGTGCCAGCCTTACGGGGGTTGCAGATACGCAGTATTTT. Encoded protein: CASLTGVADTQYF.

V and J are TRBV7-9 and TRBJ2-7; 9 bases are shared with TRBD1. CDR3 length: 12 amino acids. Trimming took 9 bases from V and 5 from J; bases not matched to a gene: 5. CDR1 is SEHNR, CDR2 FQNEAQ, per germline (reference sequence). The CDR3 loop reads CASQDRGDEQYF. The CDR3 nucleotides read TGTGCCAGTCAGGACAGGGGAGACGAGCAGTACTTC.

V gene TRBV6-5 combines with J gene TRBJ2-3, with a tentative D call TRBD1 (5 bases). The CDR3 runs to 13 residues. The V and J ends lost 2 bases and 6 bases respectively, with 9 bases between them. Per the germline V gene, CDR1 is MNHEY and CDR2 is SVGAGI. CDR3 nucleotides: TGTGCCAGCAGTTACGTCCCAGGGGATACGCAGTATTTT. It yields the protein CASSYVPGDTQYF.

This clonotype was seen at least ten times. Written as DNA, the CDR3 is TGCAGTGCTGCCTTTCCGGGACAGAATTCACCCCTCCACTTT. Translated, it gives CSAAFPGQNSPLHF. V is TRBV20-1 and J is TRBJ1-6; 7 bases match TRBD1. CDR1 is DFQATT and CDR2 is SNEGSKA in the germline V gene (reference sequence). CDR3 length: 14 amino acids. After removal of 5 bases from V and 7 bases from J, the junction contained 8 bases not matched to a gene.

This clonotype was detected ten times or more. The genes are TRBV10-3 and TRBJ2-7, with D uncertain. Per germline, CDR1 ENHRY and CDR2 SYGVKD. Deletions cut 0 bases from V and 4 bases from J, with 4 bases between. The CDR3 is 12 amino acids. CDR3: CAISESWYEQYF. CDR3 coding DNA: TGTGCCATCAGTGAGTCGTGGTACGAGCAGTACTTC.

With respect to this clonotype: It may be a read error: a sequence one base away is much more abundant. The gene calls are TRBV6-5 and TRBJ1-2, with TRBD1 as a possible D gene (6 bases). The germline V and J ends were trimmed by 0 bases and 8 bases, with 10 bases remaining between them. CDR1 and CDR2 (germline): MNHEY, SVGAGI. The CDR3 totals 13 residues. The CDR3 coding sequence is TGTGCCAGCAGTTACTCAGGGGGACACGGCTACACCTTC. This gives the protein CASSYSGGHGYTF.

This clonotype was counted between two and nine times. The chain joins TRBV5-1 to TRBJ2-5, with D unclear. The CDR3 is 14 amino acids. CDR1 is SGHRS and CDR2 is YFSETQ in the germline V gene. With 0 bases removed from V and 1 base from J, the gap between germline ends came to 7 bases. As DNA, the CDR3 is TGCGCCAGCAGCTTGGGCAGCGCCCAAGAGACCCAGTACTTC. This codes for CASSLGSAQETQYF.

With respect to this clonotype: It may be a read error: a sequence one base away is much more abundant. This chain connects TRBV9 to TRBJ2-1; D gene unclear. Germline V gene sequence: CDR1 SGDLS, CDR2 YYNGEE. The CDR3 runs to 15 residues. The CDR3 loop is CASSVEGLSCNEQFF. In DNA form, the CDR3 reads TGTGCCAGCAGCGTAGAGGGTTTATCCTGCAATGAGCAGTTCTTC.

As to this clonotype: A single base separates this from a much larger clone, so it may be a read error. The chain has TRBV6-5 and TRBJ2-7, with D perhaps TRBD2 (6 bases). Germline CDR1 MNHEY, CDR2 SVGAGI. The CDR3 contains 14 residues. The CDR3 coding sequence is TGTGTCAGCAGTTACAGTCGGGAGAGCTACGAGCAGTACTTC. It yields the protein CVSSYSRESYEQYF.

At least ten counts were recorded for this clonotype. The chain joins TRBV20-1 to TRBJ1-1; D gene ambiguous. In germline, CDR1 is DFQATT, CDR2 SNEGSKA (reference sequence). The CDR3 runs 12 residues. V lost 4 bases, J lost 4 bases, and 10 bases lay in between. The CDR3 DNA reads as TGCAGTGCTATCGGGGTAGGCACTGAAGCTTTCTTT. Its translation: CSAIGVGTEAFF.

This clonotype was counted between two and nine times. The chain joins TRBV19 to TRBJ2-1; D unresolved. This CDR3 is built from 15 residues. Germline V lookup: CDR1 LNHDA, CDR2 SQIVND (reference sequence). V was cut by 5 bases and J by 8 bases, with 19 bases left in between. The CDR3 reads CASSPDQKGFDEQFF. The CDR3 DNA sequence: TGTGCCAGTAGTCCCGACCAGAAAGGGTTCGATGAGCAGTTCTTC.

The rearrangement joins TRBV5-1 to TRBJ2-3; 13 nucleotides match TRBD2. Per the germline V gene, CDR1 is SGHRS and CDR2 is YFSETQ. The CDR3 is 16 amino acids. V was pared by 4 bases and J by 3 bases, with 5 bases of the junction left unmatched. In DNA, the CDR3 is TGCGCCAGCAGCCTTAGGACTAGCGGGGGTACAGATACGCAGTATTTT. Translation gives CASSLRTSGGTDTQYF.